This is a list of T cell receptor beta chains from one sample in a study of blood T cells in healthy people across ages. A single record per CDR3 protein comes from TCRdb applying MiXCR to the 5' RACE reads. The profile covers 780,000 or so distinct CDR3 sequences, with 53% appearing a single time and about two fifths taken by the ten largest. Material: blood. All receptors derive from a man at least 80 years old in good health. Both conserved end residues are trimmed from each CDR3. Each record gives: V gene, J gene, CDR3 protein.

v_call: TRBV3-1
j_call: TRBJ2-7
cdr3_aa: ASSQGSFSGTEAYEQY

v_call: TRBV7-2
j_call: TRBJ2-1
cdr3_aa: ASSLGRDNEQF

v_call: TRBV3-1
j_call: TRBJ2-1
cdr3_aa: ASSQDGREQF

v_call: TRBV6-1
j_call: TRBJ2-5
cdr3_aa: ASSPTTRETQY

v_call: TRBV7-2
j_call: TRBJ1-1
cdr3_aa: ASSLAYGGNTEAF

v_call: TRBV12-3/TRBV12-4
j_call: TRBJ2-1
cdr3_aa: ASTYIAGGLHNEQF

v_call: TRBV6-5
j_call: TRBJ2-2
cdr3_aa: ASSIAGGNTGELF

v_call: TRBV7-2
j_call: TRBJ2-3
cdr3_aa: ASLEGHRYAY

v_call: TRBV6-5
j_call: TRBJ2-7
cdr3_aa: ASSRWGSEQY

v_call: TRBV20-1
j_call: TRBJ2-3
cdr3_aa: SASPGTGGGTDTQY

v_call: TRBV20-1
j_call: TRBJ2-1
cdr3_aa: SAIPSGKNYNEQF

v_call: TRBV5-1
j_call: TRBJ2-1
cdr3_aa: ASSFLGGGKNEQF

v_call: TRBV5-6
j_call: .
cdr3_aa: ASSQEAGWDEQY

v_call: TRBV7-2
j_call: TRBJ2-1
cdr3_aa: ASSLTDYNEQF

v_call: TRBV7-9
j_call: TRBJ2-7
cdr3_aa: ASSLETSGEQY

v_call: TRBV6-5
j_call: TRBJ2-3
cdr3_aa: ASRLAGENTQY

v_call: TRBV12-3/TRBV12-4
j_call: .
cdr3_aa: ASRSQAYEQY

v_call: TRBV12-3/TRBV12-4
j_call: .
cdr3_aa: ASQTGVGYEQY

v_call: TRBV2
j_call: TRBJ1-2
cdr3_aa: ASRGEAGQDPYGYT

v_call: TRBV7-9
j_call: .
cdr3_aa: ASSLGALAGGSLEQY

v_call: TRBV20-1
j_call: TRBJ2-3
cdr3_aa: SARDPGGTDTQY

v_call: TRBV25-1
j_call: TRBJ1-4
cdr3_aa: ASSGPRQQGVKLF

v_call: TRBV7-8
j_call: TRBJ2-1
cdr3_aa: ASSLFWRNNPGNEQF

v_call: TRBV6-2/TRBV6-3
j_call: TRBJ2-5
cdr3_aa: ASIPGGLQETQY

v_call: TRBV29-1
j_call: .
cdr3_aa: GVEPQTAQETQF

v_call: TRBV6-2/TRBV6-3
j_call: TRBJ2-7
cdr3_aa: ASRGGRGHEQY

v_call: TRBV6-5
j_call: TRBJ1-1
cdr3_aa: ASSDSENTEAF

v_call: TRBV28
j_call: TRBJ1-1
cdr3_aa: ASSIKLSDTEAF

v_call: TRBV5-5
j_call: TRBJ1-2
cdr3_aa: ASSPQANYGYT

v_call: TRBV7-2
j_call: TRBJ2-3
cdr3_aa: ASSPVAQRGTQY

v_call: TRBV5-5
j_call: TRBJ2-7
cdr3_aa: ASSWTGGAHEQY

v_call: TRBV7-2
j_call: TRBJ2-3
cdr3_aa: ASSQVGTTRAQY

v_call: TRBV3-1
j_call: TRBJ2-7
cdr3_aa: ASQGSSYEQY

v_call: TRBV20-1
j_call: TRBJ2-1
cdr3_aa: SARLAGVVGQF

v_call: TRBV10-3
j_call: TRBJ2-7
cdr3_aa: AISESPGQGKRTLTYEQY

v_call: TRBV29-1
j_call: TRBJ2-3
cdr3_aa: SVEDRVSSGRVPDTQY

v_call: TRBV10-3
j_call: TRBJ1-6
cdr3_aa: AVNRGKGSPLH

v_call: TRBV6-5
j_call: TRBJ2-7
cdr3_aa: ASSPRTYLSSYEQY

v_call: TRBV10-3
j_call: TRBJ2-7
cdr3_aa: AISEQGDEQY

v_call: TRBV4-1
j_call: TRBJ2-3
cdr3_aa: ASSQPGLASHRYAY

v_call: TRBV12-3/TRBV12-4
j_call: TRBJ2-3
cdr3_aa: ASRRQGLNHRYAY

v_call: TRBV6-2/TRBV6-3
j_call: TRBJ2-2
cdr3_aa: ASSYLFGGAVTGELF

v_call: TRBV20-1
j_call: TRBJ2-1
cdr3_aa: SPQNRLAGGPYEQF

v_call: TRBV29-1
j_call: TRBJ1-5
cdr3_aa: SALATGTNQPQH

v_call: TRBV20-1
j_call: TRBJ2-1
cdr3_aa: SARLAGGGAYNEQF

v_call: TRBV2
j_call: TRBJ2-1
cdr3_aa: ASSALAGGSEEQF

v_call: TRBV29-1
j_call: TRBJ2-7
cdr3_aa: SVEGGTPTYEQY

v_call: TRBV6-1
j_call: TRBJ2-4
cdr3_aa: ASSRLPTRRDRGLRAKNIQY

v_call: TRBV10-3
j_call: TRBJ2-5
cdr3_aa: AISRQPETQY

v_call: TRBV3-1
j_call: TRBJ2-2
cdr3_aa: ASSQEVAGELF

v_call: TRBV10-3
j_call: TRBJ2-7
cdr3_aa: AISGTGTGSTYEQY

v_call: TRBV9
j_call: TRBJ2-1
cdr3_aa: ASSEGGQGGNEQF